This record covers a single T cell receptor beta chain. The record originates from a study of blood T cell repertoires in COVID-19. Across the study: Sites in the United States, Italy and Spain provided acute and convalescent COVID-19 samples. PBMCs, B-cell-depleted T cells, or T cells provided the cDNA or gDNA that made up the material.

This CDR3 has 16 amino acids. Trimming removed 4 bases from V and 0 bases from J, with 16 bases in between. Germline loops: CDR1 SGHTA, CDR2 FQGNSA. Methods used by the authors: Estimates of nucleated cell counts were drawn from the amplification of reference gene primers. Clones were sequenced by immunoSEQ multiplex PCR, and TCRdb holds only the in-frame ones, with some missing. That table furnishes V, J and clone size, whereas the DNA furnished D and trimming. The repertoire includes approximately 240,000 clones, approximately 85% of them detected once, and 2.9% sits in the top ten. Sequencing was performed on peripheral blood. The TCR comes from a middle-aged man who had recovered from COVID-19. The chain has TRBV7-2 and TRBJ2-7; possibly TRBD1 for D (7 bases). In DNA, the CDR3 is TGTGCCAGCAGCTCAGGGGGTAGCGGCTACTCCTACGAGCAGTACTTC. Translating it yields CASSSGGSGYSYEQYF.